The 8 T cell receptor beta chains below all came from one sample that was sequenced in a study of OX40 agonist ivuxolimab in advanced cancers. The data were produced by immunoSEQ multiplex PCR, yet TCRdb's version contains in-frame clones alone and is incomplete. The data contain approximately 98,000 clones, 84% of them singletons. Source: CD4+ or CD8+ T cells sorted from blood, taken in a trial of the OX40 agonist ivuxolimab. These receptors were taken from an adult with an advanced solid tumor such as melanoma, head and neck, liver or kidney cancer.

This sequence joins TRBV4-2 and TRBJ1-2; D is uncertain. CDR3 size: 13 residues. Germline V gene data show CDR1 as LGHNA and CDR2 as YNFKEQ. Trimming left V 0 bases short and J 6 bases short, with 8 bases between. CDR3 sequence: CASSQEGSHGYTF. The CDR3 bases are TGTGCCAGCAGCCAAGAAGGATCCCATGGCTACACCTTC.

The genes are TRBV7-8 and TRBJ2-2; 10 nucleotides align to TRBD2. The germline gives CDR1 SGHVS, CDR2 FQNEAQ. V dropped 1 base and J dropped 5; count of bases not matched to a gene: 7. The CDR3 runs 17 residues. The CDR3 DNA sequence: TGTGCCAGCAGCTTAGTGGCTAGCGGGAGAGTTACCGGGGAGCTGTTTTTT. Its protein is CASSLVASGRVTGELFF. Filled out from reference TRBV7-8 and TRBJ2-2, the complete variable domain reads GAGVSQSPRYKVAKRGQDVALRCDPISGHVSLFWYQQALGQGPEFLTYFQNEAQLDKSGLPSDRFFAERPEGSVSTLKIQRTQQEDSAVYLCASSLVASGRVTGELFFGEGSRLTVL.

This sequence joins TRBV29-1 and TRBJ1-3; 7 bases are shared with TRBD1. V gave up 0 bases and J gave up 2 bases; unmatched junction bases: 4. Germline V gene data show CDR1 as SQVTM and CDR2 as ANQGSEA. The CDR3 is made up of 15 amino acids. The chain's CDR3 is CSVEDSDRAGNTIYF. The CDR3 bases are TGCAGCGTTGAAGACTCCGACAGGGCTGGAAACACCATATATTTT.

Comment on this clone: This CDR3 is also generated by other DNA sequences in the sample. The chain couples TRBV20-1 to TRBJ1-4, with TRBD1 matching over 7 bases. Germline V gene lookup returns CDR1 DFQATT and CDR2 SNEGSKA (reference sequence). V trimming: 6 bases; J trimming: 15 bases; junction bases outside the gene matches: 10. This CDR3 is built from 11 residues. Here the CDR3 DNA reads TGCAGTGCCAGCAGGGGCAGGGGGGTGTTTTTT. Protein product: CSASRGRGVFF.

The genes are TRBV18 and TRBJ2-6, with 7 bases identical to TRBD1. Germline V gene sequence: CDR1 KGHSH, CDR2 LQKENI. The ends lost 4 bases at V and 1 base at J; junction bases unmatched: 19. This CDR3 region has 21 residues. The CDR3 nucleotides read TGTGCCAGCTCACTTCAACAGGGGTCCGGTGGGGCACTTTCTGGGGCCAACGTCCTGACTTTC. Its protein is CASSLQQGSGGALSGANVLTF.

The chain is built from TRBV12-5 and TRBJ2-5, with TRBD2 matching 8 bases. This CDR3 contains 13 residues. The V and J ends lost 6 bases and 5 bases, in that order; junction bases with no gene match: 5. Per the germline V gene, CDR1 is LGHNT and CDR2 is FRNRAP. Here the CDR3 reads CASGPGLGETQYF. The DNA for the CDR3 is TGTGCTAGTGGCCCGGGACTAGGGGAGACCCAGTACTTC.

This sequence joins TRBV18 and TRBJ1-2; 8 bases agree with TRBD1. In germline, CDR1 is KGHSH, CDR2 LQKENI. The junction had 9 bases not matched to a gene; V was cut back by 4 bases and J by 8 bases. The CDR3 sequence is 14 residues long. CDR3 bases: TGTGCCAGCTCACAAAACGGACAGGGTCGGGGCTACACCTTC. The encoded protein is CASSQNGQGRGYTF.

The chain joins TRBV7-9 to TRBJ1-1; D gene unclear. Germline V CDR1 and CDR2: SEHNR, FQNEAQ (reference sequence). CDR3 length equals 13 residues. V was shortened by 3 bases and J by 6 bases, with 11 bases between the two germline ends. In DNA, the CDR3 is TGTGCCAGCAGCTTCATAACGGTTCCTGAAGCTTTCTTT. Protein sequence: CASSFITVPEAFF.